Shown below are 26 T cell receptor beta chains from a single sample sequenced in a study of shared clonotypes between healthy human individuals. TCRdb's copy holds only in-frame clones and misses some; the assay was immunoSEQ multiplex PCR. Here the sample spans about 2.3 million clones, 85% to 95% being singletons. The sample taken for sequencing was naive CD4+ T cells from PBMCs. As to subset: CD45RA+ positively selected. The receptors shown here come from a man aged 18 to 29 in good health. Some clones in this sample may be carry-over from other donors' samples.

The genes are TRBV14 and TRBJ2-3, with D possibly called TRBD1 or TRBD2 (5 bases each). V was cut by 0 bases and J by 2 bases, with 12 bases left in between. Germline CDR1 SGHDN, CDR2 FVKESK. The CDR3 consists of 16 residues. For the CDR3, the DNA is TGTGCCAGCAGCCAAGATCGGGGCAGGTTCACAGATACGCAGTATTTT. As protein: CASSQDRGRFTDTQYF.

The V call is TRBV28, the J call TRBJ2-1; 10 bases align to TRBD2. V was clipped by 6 bases and J by 3 bases; unmatched bases: 8. Germline CDR1 and CDR2: MDHEN and SYDVKM. The CDR3 is 16 residues long. The CDR3 DNA reads as TGTGCCAGCAGGCATGAGAGCGGGAGGGGCTACAATGAGCAGTTCTTC. Its protein product is CASRHESGRGYNEQFF.

The rearrangement links TRBV6-1 to TRBJ1-4; D possibly corresponds to TRBD1 (5 bases). Germline values: CDR1 MNHNS, CDR2 SASEGT. This CDR3 region has 14 residues. V was clipped by 5 bases and J by 2 bases, with 9 bases between them. This CDR3 reads CASSIRATNEKLFF. CDR3 in DNA: TGTGCCAGCAGTATCAGGGCCACTAATGAAAAACTGTTTTTT.

Comment on this clone: Other DNA variants within this sample encode the same CDR3. The chain combines TRBV15 with TRBJ1-2; 7 bases match TRBD1. CDR3 length: 13 residues. Germline V lookup: CDR1 LNHNV, CDR2 YYDKDF (reference sequence). V was clipped by 1 base and J by 4 bases; unmatched bases: 0. In DNA form, the CDR3 reads TGTGCCACCAGCAGAGGACAGGGCTATGGCTACACCTTC. Its translation: CATSRGQGYGYTF.

The V and J genes are TRBV7-2 and TRBJ2-2, with 7 positions matching TRBD1. J gave up 3 bases and V 6 bases, and 7 bases lay outside the gene matches. CDR1 SGHTA and CDR2 FQGNSA come from the germline V gene. This CDR3 spans 15 amino acids. CDR3 amino acids: CASRPTGAYTGELFF. In DNA form, the CDR3 reads TGTGCCAGCAGACCCACAGGGGCTTACACCGGGGAGCTGTTTTTT.

This chain uses TRBV7-9 with TRBJ2-2; TRBD2 agrees at 11 bases. V was clipped by 3 bases and J by 4 bases; unmatched bases: 4. The CDR3 runs to 16 residues. Germline lookup yields CDR1 SEHNR and CDR2 FQNEAQ (reference sequence). The DNA of the CDR3 is TGTGCCAGCAGCTTTCTTGGGACTAGCGGCACCGGGGAGCTGTTTTTT. Translating gives CASSFLGTSGTGELFF. Based on the CDR3 plus reference TRBV7-9 and TRBJ2-2, the full variable domain is DTGVSQNPRHKITKRGQNVTFRCDPISEHNRLYWYRQTLGQGPEFLTYFQNEAQLEKSRLLSDRFSAERPKGSFSTLEIQRTEQGDSAMYLCASSFLGTSGTGELFFGEGSRLTVL.

The V and J genes are TRBV27 and TRBJ2-7; possible D gene TRBD1, 6 bases. The germline V gene encodes CDR1 MNHEY and CDR2 SMNVEV (reference sequence). Deletions cut 5 bases from V and 7 bases from J, with 21 bases between. The CDR3 covers 15 residues. In DNA, the CDR3 is TGTGCCAGCAGTCCAGGACAGCCTGGGAGAGGGGAGCAGTACTTC. This sequence encodes CASSPGQPGRGEQYF.

The J gene is TRBJ2-5, the V gene TRBV9; 8 bases are a match to TRBD1. Germline V lookup: CDR1 SGDLS, CDR2 YYNGEE. The junction had 7 bases not matched to a gene; V was cut back by 4 bases and J by 5 bases. This CDR3 comprises 14 residues. CDR3 region: CASSPLGQAETQYF. The DNA for the CDR3 is TGTGCCAGCAGCCCCCTGGGACAGGCGGAGACCCAGTACTTC.

This clone occurred a few times. This chain uses TRBV15 with TRBJ2-3; the D is unclear. Germline V gives CDR1 LNHNV, CDR2 YYDKDF (reference sequence). V was shortened by 1 base and J by 2 bases, with 10 bases between the two germline ends. This CDR3 is 15 amino acids long. The chain's CDR3 is CATSRAISNTDTQYF. CDR3 nucleotides: TGTGCCACCAGCAGAGCGATTTCTAACACAGATACGCAGTATTTT. The full variable domain, its missing parts supplied by reference TRBV15 and TRBJ2-3, is DAMVIQNPRYQVTQFGKPVTLSCSQTLNHNVMYWYQQKSSQAPKLLFHYYDKDFNNEADTPDNFQSRRPNTSFCFLDIRSPGLGDTAMYLCATSRAISNTDTQYFGPGTRLTVL.

In the case of this clone: The same CDR3 can be traced to other DNA sequences in this sample. This chain connects TRBV18 to TRBJ2-3; perhaps TRBD1 as D (5 bases). Trimming left V 3 bases short and J 4 bases short, with 11 bases between. Germline V gives CDR1 KGHSH, CDR2 LQKENI. The CDR3 loop spans 14 amino acids. In nucleotides, the CDR3 is TGTGCCAGCTCACCGGGTACAGGAGCAGATACGCAGTATTTT. It codes for CASSPGTGADTQYF.

Concerning this clone itself: Distinct nucleotide sequences in the sample also encode this CDR3. V is TRBV7-9 and J is TRBJ2-7; D is unclear. CDR1 SEHNR and CDR2 FQNEAQ come from the germline V gene (reference sequence). V was cut by 0 bases and J by 5 bases, with 5 bases left in between. The CDR3 length is 12 residues. The CDR3 reads CASSLAANEQYF. The CDR3 DNA sequence: TGTGCCAGCAGCTTAGCAGCGAACGAGCAGTACTTC.

This chain joins TRBV29-1 and TRBJ2-7; a possible D gene is TRBD1 (5 bases). Germline lookup yields CDR1 SQVTM and CDR2 ANQGSEA. The V gene lost 4 bases and the J gene lost 0 bases, with 13 bases spanning the gap. The CDR3 runs 14 residues. CDR3 protein: CSVGGRASSYEQYF. The CDR3 DNA is TGCAGCGTTGGAGGCAGGGCAAGCTCCTACGAGCAGTACTTC.

The genes are TRBV5-4 and TRBJ2-7; 7 bases are a match to TRBD2. Germline V CDR1 and CDR2: SGHNT, YYREEE (reference sequence). The junction had 5 bases not matched to a gene; V was cut back by 0 bases and J by 2 bases. The CDR3 length is 15 residues. CDR3 DNA: TGTGCCAGCAGCTTGGTCCTAGCGGAAACCTACGAGCAGTACTTC. It encodes CASSLVLAETYEQYF. Drawing the rest from reference TRBV5-4 and TRBJ2-7, the complete variable domain is ETGVTQSPTHLIKTRGQQVTLRCSSQSGHNTVSWYQQALGQGPQFIFQYYREEENGRGNFPPRFSGLQFPNYSSELNVNALELDDSALYLCASSLVLAETYEQYFGPGTRLTVT.

Remarks on this clone: The same CDR3 arises from other DNA sequences in this sample as well. This chain connects TRBV7-3 to TRBJ2-6; D call uncertain. In germline, CDR1 is SGHTA, CDR2 FQGTGA. The ends were cut back, 3 bases at V and 0 bases at J, with 0 bases in the middle. The CDR3 sequence is 13 residues long. This CDR3 is CASSFSGANVLTF. The CDR3 DNA sequence: TGTGCCAGCAGCTTCTCTGGGGCCAACGTCCTGACTTTC.

The rearrangement links TRBV6-1 to TRBJ2-7, with 11 bases matching TRBD1. CDR3 length: 17 residues. After removal of 4 bases from V and 1 base from J, the junction contained 9 bases not matched to a gene. Germline V gene data show CDR1 as MNHNS and CDR2 as SASEGT. CDR3 amino acids: CASSVPRTGGMSYEQYF. In nucleotides, the CDR3 is TGTGCCAGCAGTGTACCCCGGACAGGGGGCATGTCCTACGAGCAGTACTTC.

Only one count was recorded for this clone. The chain employs TRBV28 and TRBJ1-2; 11 positions agree with TRBD1. After removal of 6 bases from V and 7 bases from J, the junction contained 13 bases not matched to a gene. Germline loops: CDR1 MDHEN, CDR2 SYDVKM. The CDR3 totals 16 residues. The CDR3 here is CASSYLPGQGAGGYTF. DNA of the CDR3: TGTGCCAGCAGCTACCTACCCGGACAGGGGGCTGGTGGCTACACCTTC.

This clone was observed a handful of times. V gene TRBV7-3 combines with J gene TRBJ1-2; D remains ambiguous. V was cut by 5 bases and J by 7 bases, with 11 bases left in between. Germline CDR1 and CDR2: SGHTA and FQGTGA. The CDR3 covers 12 residues. CDR3 DNA sequence: TGTGCCAGCAGCCTCCTCAAAAGTGGCTACACCTTC. It translates to CASSLLKSGYTF.

The chain is built from TRBV7-2 and TRBJ2-3; 12 bases agree with TRBD2. Losses at the gene ends were 5 bases for V and 6 bases for J; bases not matched to a gene: 6. Germline lookup yields CDR1 SGHTA and CDR2 FQGNSA. The CDR3 length is 15 residues. As DNA, the CDR3 is TGTGCCAGCAGCGTGCAACTAGCGGGAGGTGATACGCAGTATTTT. This encodes CASSVQLAGGDTQYF.

As to this clone: Different DNA sequences within this sample yield the same CDR3. The chain couples TRBV29-1 to TRBJ1-1, with a possible D match to TRBD1 (6 bases). Germline V gives CDR1 SQVTM, CDR2 ANQGSEA. CDR3 length: 13 residues. V shed 4 bases and J shed 0 bases, with 9 bases lying between them. The CDR3 nucleotides are TGCAGCGTTGCAGGGGTCTTGAACACTGAAGCTTTCTTT. Translating it yields CSVAGVLNTEAFF.

CDR3: CASSIADRVTPYEQYF. The CDR3 DNA reads TGTGCCAGTAGTATTGCCGACAGAGTCACTCCCTACGAGCAGTACTTC. The rearrangement joins TRBV19 to TRBJ2-7; tentatively, D is TRBD1 (5 bases). CDR1 is LNHDA and CDR2 is SQIVND in the germline V gene (reference sequence). The CDR3 totals 16 residues. Trimming removed 3 bases at V and 2 bases at J, with 17 bases between.

The chain recombines TRBV5-1 with TRBJ1-2; perhaps TRBD1 as D (6 bases). Trimming pared 3 bases from V and 4 bases from J, leaving 10 bases between. Germline CDR1 is SGHRS and CDR2 is YFSETQ. CDR3 length: 13 amino acids. The CDR3 here is CASSYLQGYGYTF. The CDR3 DNA reads as TGCGCCAGCAGCTACTTACAGGGCTATGGCTACACCTTC.

The V call is TRBV5-1, the J call TRBJ1-2; a possible D gene is TRBD1 (5 bases). V was clipped by 0 bases and J by 2 bases, with 11 bases between them. The CDR3 covers 15 residues. Germline assignment: CDR1 SGHRS and CDR2 YFSETQ. CDR3 sequence: CASSLGGGDNYGYTF. In DNA form, the CDR3 reads TGCGCCAGCAGCTTGGGTGGAGGGGACAACTATGGCTACACCTTC. Together with reference TRBV5-1 and TRBJ1-2, the CDR3 gives the full variable domain: KAGVTQTPRYLIKTRGQQVTLSCSPISGHRSVSWYQQTPGQGLQFLFEYFSETQRNKGNFPGRFSGRQFSNSRSEMNVSTLELGDSALYLCASSLGGGDNYGYTFGSGTRLTVV.

J is TRBJ2-1 and V is TRBV5-1; D perhaps matches TRBD1 (6 bases). V gave up 2 bases and J gave up 6 bases, with 15 bases separating them. CDR3 length: 15 amino acids. The V gene's germline CDR1 is SGHRS and CDR2 YFSETQ. CDR3 in DNA: TGCGCCAGCAGCTTTGGGACATCGATAGGCAATGAGCAGTTCTTC. Translation: CASSFGTSIGNEQFF.

This chain joins TRBV5-1 and TRBJ2-1; D not resolved. The CDR3 covers 12 residues. Per the germline V gene, CDR1 is SGHRS and CDR2 is YFSETQ. V lost 2 bases, J lost 6 bases, and 6 bases lay in between. The DNA of the CDR3 is TGCGCCAGCAGCTTTTTCCCCAATGAGCAGTTCTTC. This gives the protein CASSFFPNEQFF.

This clone was observed once. This rearrangement joins TRBV5-1 to TRBJ2-7; 13 positions match TRBD2. Germline loops: CDR1 SGHRS, CDR2 YFSETQ. The V gene end was trimmed by 5 bases and the J gene end by 5 bases; junction bases not matched to a gene: 4. CDR3 size: 14 residues. This CDR3 reads CASRPTSGGNEQYF. For the CDR3, the DNA is TGCGCCAGCAGGCCGACTAGCGGGGGGAACGAGCAGTACTTC.

The chain joins TRBV5-6 to TRBJ1-2; TRBD1 matches 7 bases. Germline V CDR1 and CDR2: SGHDT, YYEEEE. Trimming cost V 0 bases and J 2 bases; bases outside gene matches: 7. CDR3 size: 16 residues. DNA for the CDR3: TGTGCCAGCAGCTTGGTGGGGGACAGATTAAACTATGGCTACACCTTC. It yields the protein CASSLVGDRLNYGYTF.